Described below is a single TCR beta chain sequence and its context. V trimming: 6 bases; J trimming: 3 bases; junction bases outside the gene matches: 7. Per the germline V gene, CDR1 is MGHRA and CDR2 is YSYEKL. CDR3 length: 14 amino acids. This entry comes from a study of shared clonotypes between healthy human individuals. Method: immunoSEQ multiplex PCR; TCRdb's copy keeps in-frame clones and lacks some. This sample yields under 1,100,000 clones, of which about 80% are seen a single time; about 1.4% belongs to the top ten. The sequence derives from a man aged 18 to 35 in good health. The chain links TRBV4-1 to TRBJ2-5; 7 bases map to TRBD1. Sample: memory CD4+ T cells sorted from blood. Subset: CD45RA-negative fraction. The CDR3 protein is CASRRSGGEETQYF. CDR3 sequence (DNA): TGCGCCAGCAGACGATCAGGGGGTGAAGAGACCCAGTACTTC.